Below are 15 T cell receptor beta chains sequenced from a single sample in a study of PD-1 blockade in classical Hodgkin lymphoma. Assay used: immunoSEQ multiplex PCR; TCRdb lists only in-frame clones, some missing. The top ten clones hold roughly 0.33% of a sample with tens of thousands of clones, 80% to 95% of them seen once. Specified time point: cycle 4 day 1 (C4D1), after 6 weeks of nivolumab. All patients experienced relapse after autologous stem cell transplantation, and brentuximab vedotin exposure was variable. From thawed PBMCs, CD4+ T cells were purified using magnetic negative selection. Sequenced material: CD4+ T cells from blood, taken before the fourth cycle of nivolumab. The origin of the receptors is a human donor with classical Hodgkin lymphoma.

This chain joins TRBV28 and TRBJ2-2, with 13 bases aligning to TRBD2. With 6 bases clipped from V and 6 bases from J, the junction kept 4 bases outside the gene matches. This CDR3 region has 15 residues. Germline assignment: CDR1 MDHEN and CDR2 SYDVKM. CDR3 bases: TGTGCCAGCAGAGGACTAGCGGGAGTGGCCGGGGAGCTGTTTTTT. Protein sequence: CASRGLAGVAGELFF. Supplemented by reference TRBV28 and TRBJ2-2, the full variable domain reads DVKVTQSSRYLVKRTGEKVFLECVQDMDHENMFWYRQDPGLGLRLIYFSYDVKMKEKGDIPEGYSVSREKKERFSLILESASTNQTSMYLCASRGLAGVAGELFFGEGSRLTVL.

The chain carries TRBV5-1 and TRBJ1-4; 8 nucleotides match TRBD1. CDR1 is SGHRS and CDR2 is YFSETQ in the germline V gene. This CDR3 is 20 amino acids long. V lost 1 base and J lost 0; bases outside the gene matches: 14. CDR3: CASSLTWYTGTGTTNEKLFF. CDR3 coding DNA: TGCGCCAGCAGCTTGACGTGGTATACCGGGACAGGCACAACTAATGAAAAACTGTTTTTT. Full variable domain (missing parts from reference TRBV5-1 and TRBJ1-4): KAGVTQTPRYLIKTRGQQVTLSCSPISGHRSVSWYQQTPGQGLQFLFEYFSETQRNKGNFPGRFSGRQFSNSRSEMNVSTLELGDSALYLCASSLTWYTGTGTTNEKLFFGSGTQLSVL.

The V gene is TRBV7-2, the J gene TRBJ1-1; 8 bases are shared with TRBD1. The J segment lost 0 bases and the V segment lost 2 bases, leaving 2 bases of the junction unmatched. The CDR3 spans 15 residues. Germline assignment: CDR1 SGHTA and CDR2 FQGNSA. The DNA for the CDR3 is TGTGCCAGCAGCTTAAACAGGGGGATGAACACTGAAGCTTTCTTT. Protein: CASSLNRGMNTEAFF.

The chain couples TRBV6-5 to TRBJ2-2; unclear D gene. The CDR3 has 13 residues. Per the germline V gene, CDR1 is MNHEY and CDR2 is SVGAGI. The V end lost 0 bases, the J end lost 6 bases, and 5 bases lay between the germline ends. The CDR3 DNA follows: TGTGCCAGCAGTTACTCGGCAGCCGGGGAGCTGTTTTTT. Protein sequence: CASSYSAAGELFF.

The rearrangement joins TRBV6-6 to TRBJ2-1; D uncertain. CDR1 is MNHNY, CDR2 SVGAGI, per germline (reference sequence). This CDR3 is built from 11 residues. V dropped 5 bases and J dropped 9 bases, with 8 bases sitting between them. The CDR3 nucleotides read TGTGCCAGCAGTCCTAGAATTGAGCAGTTCTTC. Residues: CASSPRIEQFF.

This clone was seen a single time. The rearrangement joins TRBV7-9 to TRBJ1-2; no reliable D call. The V end was cut by 4 bases, the J end by 5 bases, with 11 bases between. Germline V gene lookup returns CDR1 SEHNR and CDR2 FQNEAQ (reference sequence). The CDR3 runs to 13 residues. The CDR3 is CASSSDKGYGYTF. The CDR3 nucleotides read TGTGCCAGCAGCTCGGATAAAGGGTATGGCTACACCTTC.

The J gene is TRBJ2-7, the V gene TRBV5-8; tentatively, D is TRBD2 (6 bases). Trimming removed 0 bases at V and 3 bases at J, with 13 bases between. Germline loops: CDR1 SGHTS, CDR2 YDEGEE. This CDR3 contains 15 residues. CDR3 nucleotides: TGTGCCAGCAGCTTGGAAGGGAGGTCAGACTACGAGCAGTACTTC. It translates to CASSLEGRSDYEQYF.

This chain uses TRBV30 with TRBJ2-7, with D maybe TRBD1 (5 bases). Germline V CDR1 and CDR2: GTSNPN, SVGIG (reference sequence). This CDR3 is 14 amino acids long. Trimming removed 2 bases at V and 0 bases at J, with 11 bases between. CDR3 protein: CAWSHQGFSYEQYF. The CDR3 DNA is TGTGCCTGGAGTCATCAGGGTTTCTCCTACGAGCAGTACTTC.

The chain couples TRBV19 to TRBJ1-4; 7 bases align to TRBD1. Germline CDR1 reads LNHDA; CDR2 reads SQIVND (reference sequence). This CDR3 comprises 13 residues. V was clipped by 9 bases and J by 3 bases; unmatched bases: 4. Here the CDR3 reads CASAGTANEKLFF. CDR3 bases: TGTGCCAGCGCCGGGACAGCTAATGAAAAACTGTTTTTT.

This rearrangement joins TRBV6-5 to TRBJ1-5; 8 bases are shared with TRBD1. V gave up 6 bases and J gave up 8 bases; unmatched junction bases: 12. The CDR3 loop spans 15 amino acids. CDR1 and CDR2 (germline): MNHEY, SVGAGI. This chain's CDR3 is CASRPGGLSGEPQHF. CDR3 nucleotide sequence: TGTGCCAGCAGACCAGGGGGCCTCTCAGGAGAGCCCCAGCATTTT.

The chain carries TRBV5-1 and TRBJ2-7, with TRBD2 matching over 12 bases. Germline lookup yields CDR1 SGHRS and CDR2 YFSETQ. The CDR3 loop spans 18 amino acids. V lost 3 bases, J lost 0 bases, and 10 bases stayed unmatched. The CDR3 DNA is TGCGCCAGCAGCTCACGACTAGCGGGAGAGCCCAGCTCCTACGAGCAGTACTTC. It encodes CASSSRLAGEPSSYEQYF.

The rearrangement links TRBV28 to TRBJ1-1, with unresolved D. CDR1 and CDR2 (germline): MDHEN, SYDVKM. The V end was cut by 8 bases, the J end by 5 bases, with 12 bases between. CDR3 length: 12 residues. The CDR3 region has the DNA TGTGCCAGCCGTTCCGGAGGTACTGAAGCTTTCTTT. Translating gives CASRSGGTEAFF.

The chain is built from TRBV6-5 and TRBJ2-1, with D uncertain. This CDR3 is built from 15 residues. Trimming cost V 2 bases and J 5 bases, with 13 bases left between them. CDR1 and CDR2 (germline): MNHEY, SVGAGI. The CDR3 protein is CASSYVPATNNEQFF. The CDR3 DNA is TGTGCCAGCAGTTACGTTCCTGCCACGAACAATGAGCAGTTCTTC.

This rearrangement joins TRBV10-1 to TRBJ1-2, with D possibly being TRBD1 (5 bases). The length of the CDR3 is 15 residues. Per the germline V gene, CDR1 is WNHNN and CDR2 is SYGVQD (reference sequence). Trimming cost V 4 bases and J 4 bases, with 16 bases left between them. Here the CDR3 DNA reads TGCGCCAGCAGTGCCCAAATACAGGAAATCTATGGCTACACCTTC. The encoded protein is CASSAQIQEIYGYTF.

This clone was seen once. V gene TRBV2 combines with J gene TRBJ1-3; D is possibly TRBD1 (5 bases). Germline loops: CDR1 SNHLY, CDR2 FYNNEI. This CDR3 comprises 15 residues. V lost 8 bases and J 0 bases, leaving 14 bases between the germline ends. The CDR3 DNA reads as TGTGCCAGCGGAGGGACCGGATACTCTGGAAACACCATATATTTT. Amino acids: CASGGTGYSGNTIYF.